The T cell receptor beta chain under discussion was sequenced for a study of blood T cells in healthy people across ages. Overall study context: For every two T cells, template switching captured about one barcoded beta molecule.

The trim removed 7 bases at V and 3 bases at J, leaving 9 bases unmatched. Germline CDR1 reads SQVTM; CDR2 reads ANQGSEA. The CDR3 consists of 16 residues. Combining a sample-barcoded 5' primer with a J-beta primer mix, a second PCR ran for 7 to 11 cycles. TCRdb itself ran the 5' RACE reads through MiXCR, one entry per CDR3 protein. The sample holds some 760,000 distinct CDR3 sequences; more than 20% are singletons and the top ten take approximately 4%. Another study also made use of these data, one on T cells of mothers and their children.

This TCR was sampled from a boy between 5 and 17 years old in good health. The source material was blood. V usage is TRBV29-1 and J usage is TRBJ2-2; the match to TRBD2 covers 12 bases. The DNA of the CDR3 is TGCAGCGCCGCTAGCGGGAGGGCCGGGGACACCGGGGAGCTGTTTTTT. Translating gives CSAASGRAGDTGELFF.